This TCR beta chain was sequenced for a study of shared clonotypes between healthy human individuals. Ten immunoSEQ deep assay plates were used to sequence the DNA of unsorted PBMCs. Sequenced by immunoSEQ multiplex PCR; TCRdb stores in-frame clones only, minus some. The sample consists of a few hundred thousand clones, roughly 79% of them appearing once. When samples were unsorted, tens of millions of PBMCs were used for genomic DNA. Sequenced: PBMCs. The sequence was obtained from a middle-aged woman in good health. Some clones in this sample may be carry-over from other donors' samples.

The CDR3 sequence is CASSYGNQETQYF. In nucleotides, the CDR3 is TGTGCCAGCAGTTATGGTAACCAAGAGACCCAGTACTTC. The rearrangement links TRBV6-6 to TRBJ2-5; D not certain. The CDR3 loop spans 13 amino acids. Germline V CDR1 and CDR2: MNHNY, SVGAGI (reference sequence). V was clipped by 3 bases and J by 0 bases, with 5 bases between them.